The 21 T cell receptor beta chains presented below share a single source sample, sequenced in a study of cytomegalovirus exposure and HLA in healthy donors. It was with 60 Vbeta and 13 Jbeta primers that the PCR ran. The repertoire was sequenced with immunoSEQ multiplex PCR; TCRdb's copy has only in-frame clones and lacks some. The sample has about 130,000 clones. The sequenced material came from PBMCs. The receptor set was obtained from a woman in her sixties or seventies in good health and CMV-seronegative.

This chain connects TRBV2 to TRBJ2-2, with 9 nucleotides matching TRBD1. The CDR3 has 17 residues. J was trimmed by 5 bases and V by 6 bases; bases with no gene match: 13. Germline V gives CDR1 SNHLY, CDR2 FYNNEI. The CDR3 bases are TGTGCCAGCAGCTACAGGCCGGGACAGGGAAGGACCGGGGAGCTGTTTTTT. Translation gives CASSYRPGQGRTGELFF.

The chain joins TRBV19 to TRBJ1-2; 10 positions agree with TRBD1. The J segment lost 3 bases and the V segment lost 5 bases, leaving 6 bases of the junction unmatched. The CDR3 runs to 15 residues. CDR1 and CDR2 (germline): LNHDA, SQIVND (reference sequence). The CDR3 protein is CASSSPGQGYYGYTF. In nucleotides, the CDR3 is TGTGCCAGTAGTTCACCGGGACAGGGGTACTATGGCTACACCTTC. The full variable domain, with the rest looked up from reference TRBV19 and TRBJ1-2, is DGGITQSPKYLFRKEGQNVTLSCEQNLNHDAMYWYRQDPGQGLRLIYYSQIVNDFQKGDIAEGYSVSREKKESFPLTVTSAQKNPTAFYLCASSSPGQGYYGYTFGSGTRLTVV.

The rearrangement joins TRBV6-1 to TRBJ2-2; D is undetermined. V gave up 5 bases and J gave up 0 bases, with 7 bases separating them. The CDR3 contains 14 residues. Looked up from germline, CDR1 is MNHNS and CDR2 is SASEGT. The CDR3, as DNA: TGTGCCAGCAGTCCCCAAACGAACACCGGGGAGCTGTTTTTT. It encodes CASSPQTNTGELFF.

This rearrangement joins TRBV6-6 to TRBJ1-5, with D possibly being TRBD1 (5 bases). V was pared by 6 bases and J by 9 bases, with 18 bases between. There are 14 residues in the CDR3. The germline V gene has CDR1 MNHNY and CDR2 SVGAGI (reference sequence). DNA of the CDR3: TGTGCCAGCAGAGCGACAGACCCCTCAGGGCCCCAGCATTTT. Its protein product is CASRATDPSGPQHF.

The V and J genes are TRBV12-5 and TRBJ2-1; maybe TRBD1 (6 bases). Germline loops: CDR1 LGHNT, CDR2 FRNRAP. The CDR3 sequence is 18 residues long. The V end was cut by 3 bases, the J end by 2 bases, with 20 bases between. CDR3 nucleotides: TGTGCTAGTGGTTTCGCAGGGGCAGGGTGGAGGACCTACAATGAGCAGTTCTTC. Translated: CASGFAGAGWRTYNEQFF.

The chain has TRBV2 and TRBJ2-2; D unresolved. The CDR3 runs 16 residues. In germline, CDR1 is SNHLY, CDR2 FYNNEI. V lost 6 bases and J 4 bases, leaving 18 bases between the germline ends. The CDR3 nucleotides read TGTGCCAGCAGCTTTACGGTGGGCCCCCTCACCGGGGAGCTGTTTTTT. The encoded protein is CASSFTVGPLTGELFF.

The gene calls are TRBV6-5 and TRBJ2-1; D remains ambiguous. Trimming took off 0 bases at V and 5 bases at J, with 8 bases between the two ends. From germline, CDR1 is MNHEY and CDR2 SVGAGI. The CDR3 contains 14 residues. The CDR3 coding sequence is TGTGCCAGCAGTTACTCCCGGAGCAACAATGAGCAGTTCTTC. Amino acid sequence: CASSYSRSNNEQFF.

CDR3 residues: CASSPTRGSIYEQFF. The CDR3 DNA follows: TGTGCCAGCAGCCCTACTCGGGGTAGCATCTATGAGCAGTTCTTC. This sequence joins TRBV11-2 and TRBJ2-1; D possibly corresponds to TRBD2 (5 bases). The V gene's germline CDR1 is SGHAT and CDR2 FQNNGV. V was pared by 5 bases and J by 8 bases, with 19 bases between. The CDR3 has 15 residues.

This chain connects TRBV7-2 to TRBJ2-3, with a possible D match to TRBD2 (5 bases). This CDR3 spans 14 amino acids. Per the germline V gene, CDR1 is SGHTA and CDR2 is FQGNSA. The V end was cut by 4 bases, the J end by 0 bases, with 8 bases between. The CDR3 nucleotides read TGTGCCAGCAGCTCTAGCAGGAGCACAGATACGCAGTATTTT. Its protein product is CASSSSRSTDTQYF.

V and J are TRBV6-1 and TRBJ1-1; no definite D call. Trimming removed 6 bases at V and 1 base at J, with 9 bases between. Germline V gene data show CDR1 as MNHNS and CDR2 as SASEGT. The CDR3 loop spans 13 amino acids. CDR3 DNA: TGTGCCAGCAGGGTAGAAAGGAACACTGAAGCTTTCTTT. Protein product: CASRVERNTEAFF.

The rearrangement joins TRBV6-1 to TRBJ1-4; possibly TRBD1 for D (6 bases). The CDR3 is 14 residues long. Per the germline V gene, CDR1 is MNHNS and CDR2 is SASEGT. Trimming took 1 base from V and 3 from J, leaving 6 bases between them. CDR3 in amino acids: CASSEGTANEKLFF. The CDR3 DNA is TGTGCCAGCAGTGAAGGGACAGCTAATGAAAAACTGTTTTTT.

This sequence joins TRBV18 and TRBJ1-2; perhaps TRBD1 as D (5 bases). Deletions cut 3 bases from V and 7 bases from J, with 12 bases between. The CDR3 runs to 13 residues. Germline values: CDR1 KGHSH, CDR2 LQKENI. Here the CDR3 DNA reads TGTGCCAGCTCACCGGGGCAGGGCTCTGGCTACACCTTC. Amino acids: CASSPGQGSGYTF.

The chain carries TRBV9 and TRBJ2-6, with TRBD2 as a possible D gene (5 bases). V was clipped by 0 bases and J by 4 bases, with 8 bases between them. The germline V gene encodes CDR1 SGDLS and CDR2 YYNGEE. The CDR3 sequence is 15 residues long. The CDR3 region is CASSVDSGGANVLTF. CDR3 nucleotides: TGTGCCAGCAGCGTAGACTCGGGGGGGGCCAACGTCCTGACTTTC.

V is TRBV19 and J is TRBJ1-1; possible D gene TRBD1, 5 bases. CDR3 length: 14 residues. Trimming removed 6 bases from V and 5 bases from J, with 16 bases in between. The germline gives CDR1 LNHDA, CDR2 SQIVND (reference sequence). Here the CDR3 reads CASRDWRGSTEAFF. As DNA, the CDR3 is TGTGCCAGTAGGGACTGGAGGGGCAGTACTGAAGCTTTCTTT.

This sequence joins TRBV4-2 and TRBJ2-3; TRBD2 aligns across 8 bases. The CDR3 totals 15 residues. With 1 base clipped from V and 4 bases from J, the junction kept 4 bases outside the gene matches. Germline V gives CDR1 LGHNA, CDR2 YNFKEQ. The CDR3 sequence: CASSQGGLASDTQYF. CDR3 DNA sequence: TGTGCCAGCAGCCAAGGTGGACTAGCCTCAGATACGCAGTATTTT.

The chain has TRBV7-9 and TRBJ1-6, with D possibly matching TRBD1 (5 bases). Trimming shortened V by 2 bases and J by 7 bases, and 24 bases separated the two germline ends. The length of the CDR3 is 19 residues. Per germline, CDR1 SEHNR and CDR2 FQNEAQ (reference sequence). Written as DNA, the CDR3 is TGTGCCAGCAGCTTATTTTCGGGGGTCCTCTCAGGCGGAAATTCACCCCTCCACTTT. It encodes CASSLFSGVLSGGNSPLHF.

The chain has TRBV6-1 and TRBJ1-5; no firm D call. The CDR3 runs to 14 residues. The germline V gene has CDR1 MNHNS and CDR2 SASEGT. The ends were cut back, 3 bases at V and 2 bases at J, with 8 bases in the middle. CDR3: CASSDPGGNQPQHF. DNA for the CDR3: TGTGCCAGCAGTGACCCCGGGGGCAATCAGCCCCAGCATTTT.

The chain couples TRBV11-1 to TRBJ2-1; possibly TRBD1 for D (5 bases). Trimming removed 5 bases from V and 2 bases from J, with 10 bases in between. CDR1 is SGHAT and CDR2 is FQDESV in the germline V gene (reference sequence). The CDR3 extends over 14 amino acids. The CDR3 loop reads CASSLLTAYNEQFF. The CDR3 DNA reads TGTGCCAGCAGCCTACTGACAGCCTACAATGAGCAGTTCTTC.

The V call is TRBV11-1, the J call TRBJ1-1; 7 nucleotides line up with TRBD1. After removal of 2 bases from V and 3 bases from J, the junction contained 3 bases not matched to a gene. Germline CDR1 and CDR2: SGHAT and FQDESV (reference sequence). The CDR3 runs 14 residues. The CDR3 DNA is TGTGCCAGCAGCTTAAGAGGGGGCCACACTGAAGCTTTCTTT. Its protein is CASSLRGGHTEAFF.

The chain employs TRBV5-1 and TRBJ2-2; a weak D match, TRBD2 (5 bases). This CDR3 is 16 amino acids long. V gave up 0 bases and J gave up 1 base, with 10 bases separating them. Germline lookup yields CDR1 SGHRS and CDR2 YFSETQ. The CDR3 coding sequence is TGCGCCAGCAGCTTGGGAGTCGCGGGGAACACCGGGGAGCTGTTTTTT. It encodes CASSLGVAGNTGELFF.

The chain combines TRBV7-8 with TRBJ1-5; possible D gene TRBD1, 6 bases. V shed 2 bases and J shed 0 bases, with 11 bases lying between them. The germline CDR1 and CDR2 sequences are SGHVS and FQNEAQ. CDR3 length equals 16 residues. In DNA, the CDR3 is TGTGCCAGCAGCTTACTGAGGGGGTATAGCAATCAGCCCCAGCATTTT. This codes for CASSLLRGYSNQPQHF.